A selection of T cell receptor beta chains follows, all from one sample in a study of shared clonotypes between healthy human individuals. The assay was immunoSEQ multiplex PCR, and TCRdb's table has in-frame clones only and misses some. The sample gives roughly 700,000 clones, approximately 79% of which show up once; roughly 1.7% is in the top ten. Specimen: memory CD4+ T cells sorted from blood. These receptors were collected from a young woman in good health. CDR3s include the opening cysteine and the closing phenylalanine or tryptophan. The order of the fields is V gene, CDR3 protein.

v_gene: TRBV2
CDR3aa: CASSLTGDSYNEQFF

v_gene: TRBV13
CDR3aa: CASSLLSDRGPKYF

v_gene: TRBV10-1
CDR3aa: CASSESGGPTDTQYF

v_gene: TRBV2
CDR3aa: CASSDQGNTEAFF

v_gene: TRBV11-2
CDR3aa: CASSLEPGSRQPQHF

v_gene: TRBV14
CDR3aa: CASSQWHRSSYEQYF

v_gene: TRBV28
CDR3aa: CASSPPSGGSYNEQFF

v_gene: TRBV27
CDR3aa: CASSLNAAGGYQETQYF

v_gene: TRBV29-1
CDR3aa: CSVVWDSSGNTIYF

v_gene: TRBV28
CDR3aa: CASRRGQASGNTIYF

v_gene: TRBV4-1
CDR3aa: CASSQGPGGPLYEQYF

v_gene: TRBV7-2
CDR3aa: CASSLGGANSYNEQFF

v_gene: TRBV28
CDR3aa: CASSLRQGGIQPQHF

v_gene: TRBV5-6
CDR3aa: CASSLTGNNQPQHF

v_gene: TRBV5-1
CDR3aa: CASSLGHTSGNTIYF

v_gene: TRBV7-8
CDR3aa: CASRSRGLNTEAFF

v_gene: TRBV5-4
CDR3aa: CASSPDLAATDTQYF

v_gene: TRBV5-1
CDR3aa: CASSSRAGGETQYF

v_gene: TRBV19
CDR3aa: CASSIVGIGELFF

v_gene: TRBV4-2
CDR3aa: CASSQAEGQGSYNEQFF

v_gene: TRBV5-1
CDR3aa: CASSFTGDNYGYTF

v_gene: TRBV5-1
CDR3aa: CASSRTGQAGNTIYF

v_gene: TRBV6-5
CDR3aa: CASSYSEAGNTIYF

v_gene: TRBV4-1
CDR3aa: CASSQVAQLDTEAFF

v_gene: TRBV18
CDR3aa: CASSPSRIGQGNTGELFF

v_gene: TRBV5-8
CDR3aa: CASSLSIQYF

v_gene: TRBV9
CDR3aa: CASSVGGGRTYNEQFF

v_gene: TRBV7-8
CDR3aa: CASTPGANVLTF

v_gene: TRBV10-3
CDR3aa: CAMGKQGASYNEQFF

v_gene: TRBV7-9
CDR3aa: CASSLPTGMAFF

v_gene: TRBV19
CDR3aa: CASSIEAGRGGYTF

v_gene: TRBV7-9
CDR3aa: CASSLAGGFEQYF

v_gene: TRBV5-1
CDR3aa: CASSRGPTYEQYF

v_gene: TRBV5-1
CDR3aa: CASSAGTSGRLNNEQFF

v_gene: TRBV11-2
CDR3aa: CASSLVGSATDTQYF

v_gene: TRBV15
CDR3aa: CATSREREYRASTDTQYF

v_gene: TRBV29-1
CDR3aa: CSVEEAGVEQYF

v_gene: TRBV27
CDR3aa: CASNSLTGGSSEQYF

v_gene: TRBV30
CDR3aa: CACSSGAMVAFF